The present entry profiles one T cell receptor (beta chain) with its context. Arm-PCR of CDR3 regions with iRepertoire HTBI primers generated TCR beta libraries. Via MiXCR, TCRdb re-called the multiplex PCR reads, giving one row per CDR3 protein. The sample records roughly 420,000 distinct CDR3 sequences, roughly 15% being singletons. This specimen comes from a study of regulatory T cells in long-lasting Graves disease. Time point denoted: newly diagnosed GD, antithyroid drugs for less than 3 months. Preparation of the TCR library used RNA extracted from PBMCs. V was trimmed by 6 bases and J by 3 bases, leaving 15 bases between them. The germline V gene has CDR1 DFQATT and CDR2 SNEGSKA (reference sequence). This CDR3 contains 13 residues. Separately, the same data were catalogued under a study of T cells in Graves' hyperthyroidism and ophthalmopathy.

The receptor was isolated from a woman younger than 35 with Graves disease. Here the sequenced sample was peripheral blood mononuclear cells (PBMCs), taken at new diagnosis, from a patient treated with antithyroid drugs. This sequence joins TRBV20-1 and TRBJ2-7; TRBD1 or TRBD2 may be the D gene (5 bases each). CDR3 amino acids: CSATSGRSYEQYF. In DNA, the CDR3 is TGCAGTGCAACCTCGGGACGGAGCTACGAGCAGTACTTC.